Each of the 4 T cell receptor beta chains below was sequenced from the same sample in a study of cytomegalovirus exposure and HLA in healthy donors. Some clones are missing from TCRdb's copy, which holds only in-frame ones; the method was immunoSEQ multiplex PCR. The sample holds roughly 190,000 clones, around 88% seen once. Sequenced: PBMCs. The receptor set was obtained from a woman between 18 and 29 years old in good health and CMV-seronegative.

This chain connects TRBV6-4 to TRBJ1-5; possibly TRBD1 for D (6 bases). This CDR3 spans 14 amino acids. V was trimmed by 4 bases and J by 2 bases, leaving 9 bases between them. CDR1 and CDR2 from the germline V gene are MRHNA and SNTAGT. The CDR3 loop reads CASSVAGGNQPQHF. Written as DNA, the CDR3 is TGTGCCAGCAGTGTGGCAGGGGGCAATCAGCCCCAGCATTTT.

The chain uses TRBV27 and TRBJ1-1; 9 bases are shared with TRBD1. The CDR3 has 13 residues. Per germline, CDR1 MNHEY and CDR2 SMNVEV (reference sequence). V trimming: 3 bases; J trimming: 10 bases; junction bases outside the gene matches: 6. For the CDR3, the DNA is TGTGCCAGCAGTTTTACAGGGGGCGGTGGAGCTTTCTTT. Its protein product is CASSFTGGGGAFF.

The chain links TRBV5-6 to TRBJ2-6, with TRBD1 identical over 7 bases. This CDR3 region has 17 residues. V shed 2 bases, J shed 1 base, and the junction held 6 bases outside the gene matches. CDR1 and CDR2 (germline): SGHDT, YYEEEE. The CDR3 here is CASSLSRGRSGANVLTF. CDR3 sequence (DNA): TGTGCCAGCAGCTTATCTAGGGGGCGGTCTGGGGCCAACGTCCTGACTTTC.

The CDR3 coding sequence is TGTGCCAGCAGTTTCATCAAAATTAACTATGGCTACACCTTC. It translates to CASSFIKINYGYTF. The chain couples TRBV28 to TRBJ1-2; the D is unclear. V gave up 3 bases and J gave up 1 base, with 9 bases separating them. The CDR3 is 14 residues long. Germline CDR1 reads MDHEN; CDR2 reads SYDVKM.